These 15 T cell receptor beta chains were sequenced from one sample in a study of T cells expressing NK-cell markers. TCRdb re-called the 5' RACE reads and gives one entry per CDR3 protein, without DNA. The sample has about 440,000 distinct CDR3 sequences. Sequenced: blood T cells: a sorted CD56 or NKG2C T cell subset, CD4+ or CD8+ T cells, or bulk PBMC T cells (not recorded which). The receptor set was obtained from a woman between 18 and 75 years old in good health.

The chain employs TRBV7-2 and TRBJ2-5. In germline, CDR1 is SGHTA, CDR2 FQGNSA. There are 13 residues in the CDR3. CDR3 in amino acids: CASSADSAETQYF.

The V call is TRBV5-5, the J call TRBJ1-1; lacking DNA, the TRBD1 call made by TCRdb goes unchecked. Germline-derived CDR1 and CDR2 are SGHKS and YYEKEE (reference sequence). The CDR3 sequence is 16 residues long. This chain's CDR3 is CASSTITGRSNTEAFF.

The chain joins TRBV27 to TRBJ1-2; without DNA, the TCRdb call of TRBD1 cannot be checked. The germline V gene encodes CDR1 MNHEY and CDR2 SMNVEV (reference sequence). CDR3 length: 13 residues. Here the CDR3 reads CASSEGQFYGYTF.

The J gene is TRBJ2-7, the V gene TRBV9; TCRdb names TRBD1, which stays unverified in the absence of DNA. The CDR3 contains 15 residues. CDR1 is SGDLS and CDR2 is YYNGEE in the germline V gene. The CDR3 spells CASSVGAEGAYEQYF.

V is TRBV7-2 and J is TRBJ1-3; TCRdb proposes TRBD1, but this gene call is untestable without DNA. The germline CDR1 and CDR2 sequences are SGHTA and FQGNSA. The CDR3 is 15 residues long. CDR3 sequence reads: CASSINRAAGNTIYF.

The gene calls are TRBV30 and TRBJ2-2; TCRdb's D gene call, TRBD2, goes unchecked for lack of DNA. CDR1 and CDR2 from the germline V gene are GTSNPN and SVGIG (reference sequence). This CDR3 has 14 residues. The CDR3 sequence is CAWSGVGRTGELFF.

The gene calls are TRBV29-1 and TRBJ2-1; TCRdb indicates TRBD1, and absent DNA this call remains unverified. CDR3 length equals 13 residues. Germline CDR1 reads SQVTM; CDR2 reads ANQGSEA. CDR3: CSLARTGGNEQFF.

V usage is TRBV27 and J usage is TRBJ2-7; TCRdb selects TRBD1, and the lack of DNA leaves this call unchecked. Per the germline V gene, CDR1 is MNHEY and CDR2 is SMNVEV (reference sequence). CDR3 length: 15 amino acids. This CDR3 reads CASSSGQGDRYEQYF.

The J gene is TRBJ2-1, the V gene TRBV5-5. CDR3 size: 11 residues. CDR1 and CDR2 from the germline V gene are SGHKS and YYEKEE (reference sequence). The chain's CDR3 is CASADYNEQFF.

The V gene is TRBV15, the J gene TRBJ1-3; without DNA, the TCRdb call of TRBD1 cannot be checked. From germline, CDR1 is LNHNV and CDR2 YYDKDF (reference sequence). CDR3 size: 15 residues. The CDR3 loop is CATSRGTASGNTIYF.

The CDR3: CASSRTSSGGIEQFF. The chain employs TRBV7-6 and TRBJ2-1; the D call from TCRdb, TRBD2, cannot be confirmed without DNA. This CDR3 contains 15 residues. Germline CDR1 reads SGHVS; CDR2 reads FNYEAQ.

The rearrangement uses TRBV14 and TRBJ2-4; lacking DNA, the TRBD2 call made by TCRdb goes unchecked. CDR3 length: 19 amino acids. CDR1 SGHDN and CDR2 FVKESK come from the germline V gene. This CDR3 is CASSQEPRLAGGGKNIQYF.

The chain joins TRBV2 to TRBJ1-2. The CDR3 sequence is 14 residues long. The germline V gene encodes CDR1 SNHLY and CDR2 FYNNEI. CDR3 sequence: CASSDRASWNGYTF.

The chain employs TRBV28 and TRBJ2-5; TCRdb lists TRBD2, though no DNA is available to test this call. Germline V gives CDR1 MDHEN, CDR2 SYDVKM. CDR3 size: 15 residues. The chain's CDR3 is CASRLAGELQETQYF.

V gene TRBV28 combines with J gene TRBJ1-5. CDR3 size: 17 residues. CDR1 and CDR2 from the germline V gene are MDHEN and SYDVKM. CDR3 amino acids: CASNPPSGTLSNQPQHF.